The 15 T cell receptor beta chains in this list originate from one sample, sequenced in a study of T-cell memory formation after mild COVID-19. TCRdb passed the 5' RACE reads through MiXCR, listing each CDR3 protein once. Of roughly 110,000 distinct CDR3 sequences in the sample, 20% to 25% are singletons; the top ten hold about 38%. The material sequenced was PBMCs or a T cell subset sorted from them (not recorded which). These receptor sequences come from a man aged 18 to 30 who had mild COVID-19 (a few samples of this study predate the infection). Cell type and time point are not known.

This chain joins TRBV7-8 and TRBJ1-1; D is ambiguous. V lost 1 base, J lost 0 bases, and 9 bases lay in between. The length of the CDR3 is 15 residues. Germline V gives CDR1 SGHVS, CDR2 FQNEAQ. For the CDR3, the DNA is TGTGCCAGCAGCTTAGGGGCCCACATGAACACTGAAGCTTTCTTT. It is translated as CASSLGAHMNTEAFF.

The chain recombines TRBV6-5 with TRBJ1-4; 10 bases fit TRBD1. The CDR3 contains 15 residues. V was clipped by 3 bases and J by 6 bases; unmatched bases: 4. Germline CDR1 reads MNHEY; CDR2 reads SVGAGI. The CDR3 protein is CASSYWGTGDEKLFF. The DNA for the CDR3 is TGTGCCAGCAGTTATTGGGGGACAGGGGATGAAAAACTGTTTTTT.

The chain recombines TRBV7-2 with TRBJ1-3, with D unclear. This CDR3 is built from 17 residues. Germline lookup yields CDR1 SGHTA and CDR2 FQGNSA. V lost 2 bases and J lost 3, with 17 bases in between. CDR3 residues: CASSLYHSLGIGNTIYF. Written as DNA, the CDR3 is TGTGCCAGCAGCTTATACCACAGCCTTGGGATTGGAAACACCATATATTTT.

The CDR3 loop is CSARVDLGHGDTQYF. CDR3 in DNA: TGCAGTGCTAGGGTAGATTTGGGACATGGGGATACGCAGTATTTT. J is TRBJ2-3 and V is TRBV20-1; D may be TRBD1 (6 bases). The V and J ends lost 3 bases and 6 bases respectively, with 19 bases between them. Germline loops: CDR1 DFQATT, CDR2 SNEGSKA (reference sequence). This CDR3 comprises 15 residues.

There are a few counts of this clonotype. The rearrangement uses TRBV6-6 and TRBJ1-5, with a weak D call TRBD1 (5 bases). The CDR3 is 14 amino acids. In germline, CDR1 is MNHNY, CDR2 SVGAGI (reference sequence). Trimming stripped 0 bases from V and 5 bases from J, with 8 bases between. The CDR3 protein is CASSYSDTYQPQHF. In nucleotides, the CDR3 is TGTGCCAGCAGTTACTCGGACACTTATCAGCCCCAGCATTTT.

There are a few counts of this clonotype. V usage is TRBV5-1 and J usage is TRBJ1-1, with a tentative D call TRBD1 (6 bases). Germline V lookup: CDR1 SGHRS, CDR2 YFSETQ. The length of the CDR3 is 14 residues. The V end was cut by 2 bases, the J end by 5 bases, with 13 bases between. The CDR3 region has the DNA TGCGCCAGCAGCTTTACAGGGATTCGAACTGAAGCTTTCTTT. Residues: CASSFTGIRTEAFF.

The chain is built from TRBV9 and TRBJ2-2; D gene uncertain. Germline-derived CDR1 and CDR2 are SGDLS and YYNGEE. The ends were cut back, 2 bases at V and 4 bases at J, with 6 bases in the middle. The CDR3 has 13 amino acids. The DNA for the CDR3 is TGTGCCAGCAGCGTTTCGTCCACCGGGGAGCTGTTTTTT. This codes for CASSVSSTGELFF.

V gene TRBV21-1 combines with J gene TRBJ2-5; the tabulated D call, TRBD1, remains unverified against the DNA. TRBV21-1 is listed as a pseudogene. The CDR3 length is 18 residues. In nucleotides, the CDR3 is TGTGCCAGCAGCAACGGGCTGGTTAGTAACGGAGAAAGAGGGGCCCAGTACTTC. It translates to CASSNGLVSNGERGAQYF.

In its sample, this clonotype was seen a few times. This chain's CDR3 is CASSPTGRQATDGYTF. The CDR3 coding sequence is TGTGCCAGCTCGCCAACAGGACGGCAGGCAACTGATGGCTACACCTTC. The gene calls are TRBV18 and TRBJ1-2, with D perhaps matching TRBD1 (5 bases). Between the trimmed V and J ends, which lost 6 bases and 6 bases, there was a span of 23 bases. In germline, CDR1 is KGHSH, CDR2 LQKENI. CDR3 length equals 16 residues.

This clonotype has a handful of counts. The chain is built from TRBV28 and TRBJ2-5; no firm D call. Germline loops: CDR1 MDHEN, CDR2 SYDVKM. V lost 3 bases to trimming and J lost 1 base, with 12 bases between them. The length of the CDR3 is 15 residues. CDR3 region: CASSFRFTLQETQYF. The CDR3, as DNA: TGTGCCAGCAGTTTTAGGTTTACTCTCCAAGAGACCCAGTACTTC.

The chain carries TRBV11-3 and TRBJ2-1, with 7 nucleotides matching TRBD2. With V trimmed by 5 bases and J by 5 bases, 12 bases remained unmatched. The germline V gene has CDR1 SGHNT and CDR2 YENEEA. The CDR3 spans 16 residues. CDR3 amino acids: CASSPIGRGSDNEQFF. DNA of the CDR3: TGTGCCAGCAGCCCGATAGGGCGGGGGAGCGACAATGAGCAGTTCTTC.

In its sample, this clonotype was seen once. This sequence joins TRBV7-3 and TRBJ2-5, with D possibly matching TRBD2 (6 bases). Per germline, CDR1 SGHTA and CDR2 FQGTGA. The CDR3 spans 14 residues. V lost 5 bases, J lost 0 bases, and 10 bases lay in between. The DNA of the CDR3 is TGTGCCAGCAGCAGGGGAGGCTACCAAGAGACCCAGTACTTC. It yields the protein CASSRGGYQETQYF.

This clonotype was counted a few times. V gene TRBV12-3 or TRBV12-4 combines with J gene TRBJ1-2; D unclear. The CDR3 runs to 11 residues. V lost 7 bases and J 7 bases, leaving 10 bases between the germline ends. The CDR3 DNA sequence: TGTGCCAGCATTAGCGGGCTTGGCTACACCTTC. Translation gives CASISGLGYTF.

The chain couples TRBV4-1 to TRBJ1-1, with TRBD1 as a possible D gene (5 bases). CDR1 is MGHRA, CDR2 YSYEKL, per germline. V lost 5 bases, J lost 8 bases, and 12 bases lay in between. The CDR3 spans 12 residues. DNA for the CDR3: TGCGCCAGCAGCGGGGACCTCGGGGAAGCTTTCTTT. Amino acids: CASSGDLGEAFF.

The rearrangement uses TRBV30 and TRBJ1-1; tentative D call: TRBD1 (5 bases). The CDR3 has 13 residues. V lost 3 bases, J lost 2 bases, and 10 bases lay in between. Germline CDR1 reads GTSNPN; CDR2 reads SVGIG (reference sequence). The CDR3 DNA reads TGTGCCTGGAGGGACCAGGGAAACACTGAAGCTTTCTTT. It specifies CAWRDQGNTEAFF.